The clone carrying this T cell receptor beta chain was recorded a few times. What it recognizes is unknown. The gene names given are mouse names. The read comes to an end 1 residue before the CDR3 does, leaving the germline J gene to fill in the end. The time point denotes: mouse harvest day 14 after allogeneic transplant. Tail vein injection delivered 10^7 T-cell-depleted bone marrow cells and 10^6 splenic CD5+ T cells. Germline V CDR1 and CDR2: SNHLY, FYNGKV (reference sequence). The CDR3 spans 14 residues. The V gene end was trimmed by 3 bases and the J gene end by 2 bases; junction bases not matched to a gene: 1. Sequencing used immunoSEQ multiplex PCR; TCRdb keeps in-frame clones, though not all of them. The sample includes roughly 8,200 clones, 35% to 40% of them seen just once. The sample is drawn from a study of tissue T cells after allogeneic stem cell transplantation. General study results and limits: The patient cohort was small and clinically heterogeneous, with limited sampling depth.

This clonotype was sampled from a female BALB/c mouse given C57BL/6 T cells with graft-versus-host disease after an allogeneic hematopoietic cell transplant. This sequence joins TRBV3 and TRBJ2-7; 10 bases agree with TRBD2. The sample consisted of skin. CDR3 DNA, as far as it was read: TGTGCCAGCAGCTTTGGGACTGGGGCCTATGAACAGTAC. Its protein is CASSFGTGAYEQY. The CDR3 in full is CASSFGTGAYEQYF.